The 9 T cell receptor beta chains below all came from one sample that was sequenced in a study of naive and memory T cell subsets. What these receptors recognize is not known. Study-level results: A few larger clonotypes appeared in naive repertoires, especially CD8, possibly memory cells re-expressing CD45RA.

Two oligonucleotides, mixed equimolar, formed the beta constant-region primer covering TRBC1 and TRBC2. Four rounds of PCR amplified the ligated cDNA using nested alpha and beta constant-region primers plus SP2. MiXCR, applied by TCRdb to the UMI-ligation and nested PCR reads, yields one record per CDR3 protein. The sample lists approximately 100,000 distinct CDR3 sequences, around 15% occurring once. The sequenced sample was naive CD8+ T cells from blood. The receptors were gathered from a human donor in good health.

This clonotype came up many times. The chain joins TRBV4-3 to TRBJ2-7, with 10 bases fitting TRBD1. The CDR3 loop spans 14 amino acids. The germline gives CDR1 LGHNA, CDR2 YSLEER. Trimming at V came to 3 bases and at J to 3 bases, leaving 2 bases not matched to a gene. This CDR3 is CASSQWTGGYEQYF. In nucleotides, the CDR3 is TGCGCCAGCAGCCAGTGGACAGGGGGCTACGAGCAGTACTTC.

This clonotype occurred a few times. The gene calls are TRBV12-3 or TRBV12-4 and TRBJ2-1; 7 nucleotides align to TRBD1. V lost 6 bases, J lost 3 bases, and 11 bases stayed unmatched. This CDR3 contains 16 residues. CDR3 nucleotide sequence: TGTGCCAGCAGCCCAGGACAGGACGATTACTACAATGAGCAGTTCTTC. Its translation: CASSPGQDDYYNEQFF.

This clonotype was found a few times. This rearrangement joins TRBV10-2 to TRBJ2-1; D is undetermined. V lost 3 bases and J lost 10, with 7 bases in between. From germline, CDR1 is WSHSY and CDR2 SAAADI. This CDR3 has 11 residues. CDR3 residues: CASSDGPEQFF. As DNA, the CDR3 is TGCGCCAGCAGTGATGGTCCAGAGCAGTTCTTC.

This clonotype has ten or more counts. The V gene is TRBV20-1, the J gene TRBJ2-7; D gene unclear. CDR1 is DFQATT, CDR2 SNEGSKA, per germline (reference sequence). The CDR3 is made up of 10 amino acids. The V and J ends lost 6 bases and 6 bases respectively, with 9 bases between them. The CDR3 reads CSAVDGEQYF. The CDR3 coding sequence is TGCAGTGCAGTAGATGGCGAGCAGTACTTC.

This clonotype was seen at least ten times. The chain has TRBV29-1 and TRBJ2-2, with D perhaps TRBD1 (6 bases). The germline V gene has CDR1 SQVTM and CDR2 ANQGSEA. V was clipped by 1 base and J by 5 bases, with 11 bases between them. This CDR3 spans 14 amino acids. For the CDR3, the DNA is TGCAGCGTTGAAGGGGCAGGGGAGACCGGGGAGCTGTTTTTT. Its protein is CSVEGAGETGELFF.

This clonotype occurred a few times. This chain links TRBV6-2 or TRBV6-3 with TRBJ1-6; no clear D. The CDR3 covers 13 residues. Germline CDR1 is MNHEY and CDR2 is SVGEGT. The V and J ends lost 8 bases and 15 bases respectively, with 20 bases between them. Here the CDR3 DNA reads TGTGCCAGCGAGACGACCCAGTTCAGTGTCCTCCACTTT. Residues: CASETTQFSVLHF.

At least ten counts were recorded for this clonotype. The V and J genes are TRBV3-1 and TRBJ2-3; TRBD2 matches at 7 bases. This CDR3 is built from 15 residues. V lost 0 bases to trimming and J lost 5 bases; unmatched junction nucleotides: 5. Germline lookup yields CDR1 LGHDT and CDR2 YNNKEL (reference sequence). DNA for the CDR3: TGTGCCAGCAGCCAAGATCGCGGGGGATTAGATACGCAGTATTTT. It is translated as CASSQDRGGLDTQYF.

This clonotype was seen more than once but under ten times. The chain couples TRBV10-3 to TRBJ2-3, with 9 bases lining up with TRBD2. The CDR3 has 14 residues. Germline V lookup: CDR1 ENHRY, CDR2 SYGVKD. After removal of 4 bases from V and 3 bases from J, the junction contained 2 bases not matched to a gene. In nucleotides, the CDR3 is TGTGCCATCAGTGCCCTAGCGGGGACAGATACGCAGTATTTT. Translated: CAISALAGTDTQYF.

This chain uses TRBV25-1 with TRBJ2-7; no reliable D call. CDR3 size: 15 residues. Germline assignment: CDR1 MGHDK and CDR2 SYGVNS. V lost 3 bases, J lost 0 bases, and 12 bases lay in between. The CDR3 coding sequence is TGTGCCAGCAGTGAGAATACAGTGGCCTCCTACGAGCAGTACTTC. Translation: CASSENTVASYEQYF.